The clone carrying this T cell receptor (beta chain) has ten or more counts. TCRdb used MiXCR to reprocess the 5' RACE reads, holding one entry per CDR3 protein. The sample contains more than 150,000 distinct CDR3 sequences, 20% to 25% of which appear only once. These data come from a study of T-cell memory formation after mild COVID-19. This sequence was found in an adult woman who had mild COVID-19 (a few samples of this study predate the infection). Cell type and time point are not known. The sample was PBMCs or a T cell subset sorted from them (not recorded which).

The chain's CDR3 is CASSPRARDTQYF. The CDR3 DNA sequence: TGTGCCAGCTCACCAAGGGCTCGAGATACGCAGTATTTT. V usage is TRBV18 and J usage is TRBJ2-3; D is ambiguous. The CDR3 consists of 13 residues. V was cut by 2 bases and J by 5 bases, with 8 bases left in between. Germline CDR1 is KGHSH and CDR2 is LQKENI. Together with reference TRBV18 and TRBJ2-3, the CDR3 gives the full variable domain: NAGVMQNPRHLVRRRGQEARLRCSPMKGHSHVYWYRQLPEEGLKFMVYLQKENIIDESGMPKERFSAEFPKEGPSILRIQQVVRGDSAAYFCASSPRARDTQYFGPGTRLTVL.